The next 2 T cell receptor beta chains were all read from a single sample in a study of T cell changes during pregnancy in multiple sclerosis. TCRdb's copy holds only in-frame clones and misses some; the assay was immunoSEQ multiplex PCR. Among about 34,000 clones listed, 90% were seen once. The specimen was CD8+ T cells from peripheral blood mononuclear cells, collected after pregnancy. These receptors were taken from a female donor with multiple sclerosis, enrolled in a pregnancy study.

The V gene is TRBV5-5, the J gene TRBJ1-1; D gene unclear. Trimming cost V 0 bases and J 7 bases, with 10 bases left between them. The CDR3 loop spans 13 amino acids. Germline V gene data show CDR1 as SGHKS and CDR2 as YYEKEE (reference sequence). CDR3 protein: CASSLASTNEAFF. The DNA of the CDR3 is TGTGCCAGCAGCTTGGCGAGCACGAATGAAGCTTTCTTT.

This sequence joins TRBV27 and TRBJ1-5; the match to TRBD1 covers 7 bases. Germline V lookup: CDR1 MNHEY, CDR2 SMNVEV (reference sequence). Losses at the gene ends were 5 bases for V and 1 base for J; bases not matched to a gene: 8. The CDR3 length is 16 residues. The CDR3 protein is CASSTRQGVSNQPQHF. CDR3 sequence (DNA): TGTGCCAGCAGTACCAGACAGGGTGTGAGCAATCAGCCCCAGCATTTT.